The clone carrying this T cell receptor beta chain showed up just once. This record belongs to a study of blood T cell repertoires in COVID-19. Looking at the study overall: Both acute and convalescent COVID-19 samples were obtained from the United States, Italy and Spain. T cells, B-cell-depleted T cells, or PBMCs supplied cDNA or gDNA.

Original handling: Amplification from reference gene primers served as the basis for estimated nucleated cell counts. Generated by immunoSEQ multiplex PCR, the TCRdb table keeps only in-frame clones and is missing some. V and J calls and clone size are given by that table; D and trimming were obtained from the DNA. Of some 26,000 clones in the sample, 55% to 85% were seen once. Germline-derived CDR1 and CDR2 are ENHRY and SYGVKD. The CDR3 covers 20 residues. Deletions cut 0 bases from V and 0 bases from J, with 22 bases between. This rearrangement joins TRBV10-3 to TRBJ2-3; maybe TRBD2 (6 bases). The source of this sequence is a woman older than 75 with acute or convalescent COVID-19. What was sequenced was peripheral blood. The CDR3 here is CAISESLPDFQGRSTDTQYF. The DNA for the CDR3 is TGTGCCATCAGTGAGTCCTTGCCAGATTTCCAAGGGAGGAGCACAGATACGCAGTATTTT.